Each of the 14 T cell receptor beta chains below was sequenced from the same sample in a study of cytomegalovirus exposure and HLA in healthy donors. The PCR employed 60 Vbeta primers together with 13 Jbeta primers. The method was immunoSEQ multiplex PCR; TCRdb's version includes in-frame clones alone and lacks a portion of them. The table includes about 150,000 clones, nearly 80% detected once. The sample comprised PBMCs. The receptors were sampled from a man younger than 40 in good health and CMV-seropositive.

The CDR3 sequence: CASSYVRETQYF. The CDR3 nucleotides are TGTGCCAGCAGCTATGTTCGAGAGACCCAGTACTTC. The rearrangement links TRBV7-2 to TRBJ2-5, with D unresolved. The germline V and J ends were trimmed by 4 bases and 4 bases, with 7 bases remaining between them. CDR1 and CDR2 from the germline V gene are SGHTA and FQGNSA. The CDR3 is made up of 12 amino acids.

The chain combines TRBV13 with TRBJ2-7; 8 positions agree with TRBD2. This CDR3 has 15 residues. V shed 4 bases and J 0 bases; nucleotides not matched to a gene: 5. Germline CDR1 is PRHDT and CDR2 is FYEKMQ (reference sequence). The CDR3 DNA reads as TGTGCCAGCAGCTCGAGCGGGAGACACTCCTACGAGCAGTACTTC. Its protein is CASSSSGRHSYEQYF. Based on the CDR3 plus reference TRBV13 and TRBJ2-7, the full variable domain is AAGVIQSPRHLIKEKRETATLKCYPIPRHDTVYWYQQGPGQDPQFLISFYEKMQSDKGSIPDRFSAQQFSDYHSELNMSSLELGDSALYFCASSSSGRHSYEQYFGPGTRLTVT.

CDR3 DNA sequence: TGCGCCAGCAGCTCCATGCCCCGGGACAGGGCGGACACCGGGGAGCTGTTTTTT. This encodes CASSSMPRDRADTGELFF. The V gene is TRBV5-1, the J gene TRBJ2-2, with TRBD1 identical over 9 bases. Germline CDR1 reads SGHRS; CDR2 reads YFSETQ. There are 18 residues in the CDR3. The trim removed 3 bases at V and 3 bases at J, leaving 12 bases unmatched.

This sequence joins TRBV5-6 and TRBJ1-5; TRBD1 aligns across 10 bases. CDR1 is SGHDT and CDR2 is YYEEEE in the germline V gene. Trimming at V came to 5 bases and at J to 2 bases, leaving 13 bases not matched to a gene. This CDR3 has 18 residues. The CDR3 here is CASSTGTGVLRGNQPQHF. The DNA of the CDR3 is TGTGCCAGCAGTACCGGGACAGGGGTCCTGAGGGGCAATCAGCCCCAGCATTTT.

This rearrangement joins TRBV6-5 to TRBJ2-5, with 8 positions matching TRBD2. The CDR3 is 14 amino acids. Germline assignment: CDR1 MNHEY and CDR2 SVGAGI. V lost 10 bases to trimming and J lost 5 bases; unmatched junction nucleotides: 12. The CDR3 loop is CATAPAGAKETQYF. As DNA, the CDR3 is TGTGCCACTGCCCCAGCGGGAGCGAAGGAGACCCAGTACTTC.

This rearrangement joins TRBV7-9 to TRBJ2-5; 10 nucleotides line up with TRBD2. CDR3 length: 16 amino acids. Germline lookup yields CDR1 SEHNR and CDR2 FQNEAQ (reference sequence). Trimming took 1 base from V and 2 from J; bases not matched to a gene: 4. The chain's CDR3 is CASSLGGSGRQETQYF. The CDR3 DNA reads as TGTGCCAGCAGCTTAGGGGGTAGCGGGAGGCAAGAGACCCAGTACTTC. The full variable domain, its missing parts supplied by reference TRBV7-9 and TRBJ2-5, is DTGVSQNPRHKITKRGQNVTFRCDPISEHNRLYWYRQTLGQGPEFLTYFQNEAQLEKSRLLSDRFSAERPKGSFSTLEIQRTEQGDSAMYLCASSLGGSGRQETQYFGPGTRLLVL.

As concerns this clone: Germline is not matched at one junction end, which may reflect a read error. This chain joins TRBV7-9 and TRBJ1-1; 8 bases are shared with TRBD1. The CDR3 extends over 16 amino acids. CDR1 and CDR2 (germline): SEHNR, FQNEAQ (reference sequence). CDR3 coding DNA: TGTTCCAGCAGCTTTGTAACAGGGGGAATGAACACTGAAGCTTTCTTT. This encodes CSSSFVTGGMNTEAFF.

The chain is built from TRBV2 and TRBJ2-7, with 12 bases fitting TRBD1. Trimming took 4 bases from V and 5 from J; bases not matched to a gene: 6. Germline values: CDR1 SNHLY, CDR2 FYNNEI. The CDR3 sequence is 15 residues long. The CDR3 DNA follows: TGTGCCAGCAGTGGGGACAGGGGGCGTTTTGACGAGCAGTACTTC. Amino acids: CASSGDRGRFDEQYF.

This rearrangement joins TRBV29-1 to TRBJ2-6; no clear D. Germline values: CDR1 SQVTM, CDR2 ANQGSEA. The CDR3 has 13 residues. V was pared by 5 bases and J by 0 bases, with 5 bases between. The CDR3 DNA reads TGCAGCGTTACAGACTCTGGGGCCAACGTCCTGACTTTC. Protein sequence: CSVTDSGANVLTF.

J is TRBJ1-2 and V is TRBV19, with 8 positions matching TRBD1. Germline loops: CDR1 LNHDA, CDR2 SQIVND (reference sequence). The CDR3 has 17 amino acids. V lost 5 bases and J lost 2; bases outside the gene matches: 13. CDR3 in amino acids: CASSLARRGPKNYGYTF. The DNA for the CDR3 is TGTGCCAGTAGTCTAGCCCGCAGGGGGCCTAAGAACTATGGCTACACCTTC.

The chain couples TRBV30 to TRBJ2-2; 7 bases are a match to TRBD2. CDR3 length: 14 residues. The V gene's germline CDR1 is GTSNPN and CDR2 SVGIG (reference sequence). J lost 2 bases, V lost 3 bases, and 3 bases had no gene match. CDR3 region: CAWRETSNTGELFF. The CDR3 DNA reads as TGTGCCTGGAGAGAGACTAGCAACACCGGGGAGCTGTTTTTT.

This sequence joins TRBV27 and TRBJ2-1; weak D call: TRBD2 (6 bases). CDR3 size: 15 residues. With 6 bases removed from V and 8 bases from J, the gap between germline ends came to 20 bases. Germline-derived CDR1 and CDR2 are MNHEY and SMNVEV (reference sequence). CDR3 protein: CASRSPREPIYEQFF. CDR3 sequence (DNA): TGTGCCAGCAGATCCCCACGGGAGCCTATTTATGAGCAGTTCTTC.

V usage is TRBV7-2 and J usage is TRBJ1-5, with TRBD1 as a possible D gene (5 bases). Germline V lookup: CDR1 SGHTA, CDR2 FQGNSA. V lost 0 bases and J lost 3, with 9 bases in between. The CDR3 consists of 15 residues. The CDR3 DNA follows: TGTGCCAGCAGCTTAGCTGCAGGGTCCAATCAGCCCCAGCATTTT. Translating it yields CASSLAAGSNQPQHF. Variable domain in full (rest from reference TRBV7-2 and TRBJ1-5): GAGVSQSPSNKVTEKGKDVELRCDPISGHTALYWYRQSLGQGLEFLIYFQGNSAPDKSGLPSDRFSAERTGGSVSTLTIQRTQQEDSAVYLCASSLAAGSNQPQHFGDGTRLSIL.

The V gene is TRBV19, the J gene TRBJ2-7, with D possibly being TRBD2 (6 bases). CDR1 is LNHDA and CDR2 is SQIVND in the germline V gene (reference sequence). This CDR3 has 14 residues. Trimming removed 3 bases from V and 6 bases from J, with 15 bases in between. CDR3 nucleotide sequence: TGTGCCAGTAGTATCTCTAGCGCGGCCTTCGAGCAGTACTTC. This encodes CASSISSAAFEQYF.